The source of this T cell receptor (beta chain) is a study of regulatory T cells in long-lasting Graves disease. As for the study in general: Persistent Graves' disease required over 5 years of antithyroid drugs and positive TSH receptor antibodies.

The authors built TCR beta libraries using iRepertoire HTBI primers and Arm-PCR of CDR3 regions. As handled by the study authors: Segment identification across samples yielded about 60 TRBV and more than 11 TRBJ segments. MiXCR, applied by TCRdb to the multiplex PCR reads, yields one record per CDR3 protein. TCRdb, rather than the study authors, made the V and J calls. This sample has fewer than 600,000 distinct CDR3 sequences, with about 22% found just once. The V and J ends lost 3 bases and 5 bases, in that order; junction bases with no gene match: 6. Germline V gene sequence: CDR1 SGHRS, CDR2 YFSETQ. CDR3 length: 14 residues. Time point denoted: persistent/refractory GD, antithyroid drugs over 5 years with positive TRAb. PBMCs were the source of the RNA used for TCR sequencing. All patients originated from an endocrinology department located in Xi'an, China. Study conclusions and caveats: Persistent disease samples used TRBV28, TRBJ1-2 and TRBJ2-5 preferentially.

To note about this clonotype: Its antigen is undetermined.

Source: peripheral blood mononuclear cells (PBMCs), taken when the disease was refractory, from a patient treated with antithyroid drugs. The gene calls are TRBV5-1 and TRBJ2-5; TRBD1 aligns across 8 bases. The receptor's source is a female donor with Graves disease. The CDR3 nucleotides read TGCGCCAGCAGCTGGAAGACAGGGGCCGAGACCCAGTACTTC. Protein product: CASSWKTGAETQYF.